Included here is one TCR beta chain sequence, with context. Since no conserved phenylalanine or tryptophan closes the CDR3, a read error is the likely cause. It is unclear where the CDR3 begins or ends on the DNA, so no DNA is shown, and the CDR3 is as TCRdb lists it. The length of the CDR3 is 9 amino acids, counting both ends. TCRdb fed the RT-PCR reads into MiXCR, producing one record per CDR3 protein. The sample lists almost 700,000 distinct CDR3 sequences; 13% to 15% were seen once. The material sequenced was memory CD4+ T cells from blood. The chain links TRBV12-3 or TRBV12-4 to TRBJ1-6; the D call TRBD1 from the table was never checked on the DNA. The receptor was isolated from a female donor in good health, serving as a healthy control. CDR3 in amino acids: CASSLYRDR.